This T cell receptor (beta chain) came from a study of T cell clonality in common variable immunodeficiency. The germline V gene has CDR1 SEHNR and CDR2 FQNEAQ (reference sequence). The CDR3 sequence is 13 residues long. V lost 4 bases and J lost 3, with 9 bases in between. Points from the study as a whole: Fewer deletions and N-nucleotide insertions were reportedly seen in common variable immunodeficiency TCR beta sequences. Compared with controls, CVID subjects had fewer shared TCRbeta clones.

Patients and controls were mostly of Caucasian heritage. This clone was detected ten times or more. Its specificity is not known. The CDR3 end lies 3 residues beyond the end of the read and is filled in from the germline J gene. Here immunoSEQ multiplex PCR was the method, and the copy in TCRdb shows in-frame clones only, minus some. This sample comprises about 32,000 clones, none seen once only. The V and J genes are TRBV7-9 and TRBJ2-5, with D possibly matching TRBD2 (6 bases). This clonotype originated in a person between 18 and 70 years old in good health. The sequencing input was peripheral blood mononuclear cells. The CDR3 is CASSWGGEETQYF. CDR3 bases read: TGTGCCAGCAGCTGGGGCGGGGAAGAGACC.